This T cell receptor (beta chain) was recovered during a study of response to subunit inactivated influenza vaccine. Study observations and caveats: New T cells are recruited in small numbers by each seasonal influenza vaccination, according to the authors' suggestion.

The germline V gene has CDR1 DFQATT and CDR2 SNEGSKA (reference sequence). The CDR3 has 16 residues. Trimming took 1 base from V and 9 from J, leaving 19 bases between them. This clonotype was detected many times. The antigen remains unidentified. TCRdb analysed the RT-PCR reads with MiXCR anew, one entry per CDR3 protein. The data show 250,000 to 350,000 distinct CDR3 sequences, with 22% seen just once and approximately 10% held by the top ten. This sequence joins TRBV20-1 and TRBJ1-6; D is possibly TRBD1 (6 bases). The input for sequencing was PBMCs from blood, taken less than 22 months after vaccination. This clonotype was obtained from a man between 50 and 75 years old who received an inactivated influenza vaccine. The CDR3 DNA sequence: TGCAGTGCTAGAGCCCCAGGGGCCGAGAGGTCTTCACCCCTCCACTTT. Its translation: CSARAPGAERSSPLHF.